This T cell receptor (beta chain) was retrieved from a study of cytotoxic CD8 clonotypes in ibrutinib-treated CLL. TCRdb's table, derived via immunoSEQ multiplex PCR, lists solely in-frame clones and lacks some. The table has about 92,000 clones, around 77% seen once. This clone came up a few times. Its antigen is unknown. CDR1 is MNHNY and CDR2 is SVGAGI in the germline V gene (reference sequence). The V and J ends lost 6 bases and 5 bases, in that order; junction bases with no gene match: 0. The CDR3 is made up of 13 amino acids. Study conclusions and caveats: Clonality rose at ibrutinib response and fell back toward baseline at progression. Sample timing was unmatched between remission and later-progressing patients; lymph nodes unstudied.

This rearrangement joins TRBV6-6 to TRBJ2-1; 11 bases are a match to TRBD2. This sample comprised PBMCs, obtained after 24 months of ibrutinib treatment. The TCR comes from a human donor with chronic lymphocytic leukemia. Here the CDR3 reads CASRTSGNNEQFF. In DNA form, the CDR3 reads TGTGCCAGCAGGACTAGCGGGAACAATGAGCAGTTCTTC.